The 17 T cell receptor beta chains below all came from one sample that was sequenced in a study of CD8+CD57+ T cells in acquired aplastic anemia. The TCR beta profiling, which covered VDJ combination and CDR3 sequence, was carried out using genomic DNA as the template. TCRdb called the reads again in MiXCR, with one record for every CDR3 protein. The table includes 130,000 or so distinct CDR3 sequences, 41% detected once. What was sequenced was sorted CD4+, CD8+, or CD8+CD57+ T cells (not recorded which) from PBMCs. The receptors were gathered from a human donor in good health, serving as a control.

The rearrangement links TRBV2 to TRBJ1-2, with 9 bases aligning to TRBD1. V trimming: 3 bases; J trimming: 8 bases; junction bases outside the gene matches: 1. This CDR3 spans 12 amino acids. Looked up from germline, CDR1 is SNHLY and CDR2 is FYNNEI. In nucleotides, the CDR3 is TGTGCCAGCAGTGACGGGACAGGGGGCTACACCTTC. It codes for CASSDGTGGYTF.

As concerns this clonotype: A much larger clone lies one base from this, so it may be a read error. The chain carries TRBV7-2 and TRBJ1-2; 8 bases align to TRBD1. The CDR3 is made up of 15 amino acids. The germline CDR1 and CDR2 sequences are SGHTA and FQGNSA. CDR3 amino acids: CASSSPDRGIYGCTF. DNA for the CDR3: TGTGCCAGCAGCTCCCCAGACAGGGGCATCTATGGCTGCACCTTC.

Remarks on this clonotype: The junction departs from germline at one end; a sequencing error may be responsible. The chain is built from TRBV10-3 and TRBJ1-4; no definite D call. The germline V gene encodes CDR1 ENHRY and CDR2 SYGVKD. CDR3 length equals 13 residues. DNA of the CDR3: TGTGCCAGTACCCGAGGAGCTAATGAAGAACTGTTTTTT. This codes for CASTRGANEELFF.

This clonotype appeared once. With a much larger clone just one base away, this may be a read error. The rearrangement uses TRBV12-5 and TRBJ2-5, with TRBD1 matching 9 bases. This CDR3 spans 15 amino acids. Looked up from germline, CDR1 is LGHNT and CDR2 is FRNRAP. V lost 0 bases, J lost 8 bases, and 7 bases stayed unmatched. As DNA, the CDR3 is TGTGCTAGTGGTTTGGTGGGACAGGGATGGGACACCCAGTACTTC. Its protein is CASGLVGQGWDTQYF.

This clonotype turned up a few times. V and J are TRBV3-1 and TRBJ2-3; 7 bases line up with TRBD2. This CDR3 spans 15 amino acids. Germline V CDR1 and CDR2: LGHDT, YNNKEL (reference sequence). With 8 bases clipped from V and 6 bases from J, the junction kept 14 bases outside the gene matches. CDR3 DNA sequence: TGTGCCAGCTCCCAAATGGCGGGAGTAGAGGATACGCAGTATTTT. As protein: CASSQMAGVEDTQYF.

The chain has TRBV7-9 and TRBJ2-5; 8 bases map to TRBD1. Trimming cost V 0 bases and J 7 bases; bases outside gene matches: 7. CDR1 is SEHNR and CDR2 is FQNEAQ in the germline V gene (reference sequence). CDR3 length: 15 amino acids. CDR3 DNA sequence: TGTGCCAGCAGCTTAGCTTCGGCAGGGGGCGCGACCCAGTACTTC. Amino acids: CASSLASAGGATQYF.

This clonotype was seen at least ten times. The chain couples TRBV19 to TRBJ1-1; a possible D gene is TRBD1 (5 bases). The CDR3 is 15 residues long. V lost 3 bases to trimming and J lost 4 bases, with 15 bases between them. Germline V gives CDR1 LNHDA, CDR2 SQIVND (reference sequence). In DNA form, the CDR3 reads TGTGCCAGTAGTATCGCCATCGGGGGTACCACTGAAGCTTTCTTT. Its translation is CASSIAIGGTTEAFF.

This clonotype was observed at least ten times. The chain carries TRBV7-9 and TRBJ1-4; D not resolved. V lost 0 bases, J lost 7 bases, and 12 bases lay in between. The CDR3 contains 15 residues. Looked up from germline, CDR1 is SEHNR and CDR2 is FQNEAQ (reference sequence). The CDR3 region is CASSLAGQRGEKLFF. The CDR3 DNA follows: TGTGCCAGCAGCTTAGCGGGTCAACGGGGTGAAAAACTGTTTTTT.

This clonotype was picked up many times. The rearrangement links TRBV30 to TRBJ1-2; D ambiguous. The CDR3 totals 12 residues. The germline CDR1 and CDR2 sequences are GTSNPN and SVGIG (reference sequence). Trimming pared 0 bases from V and 9 bases from J, leaving 11 bases between. The chain's CDR3 is CAWSVTRGRYTF. DNA for the CDR3: TGTGCCTGGAGTGTAACCCGCGGCCGCTACACCTTC.

The chain has TRBV2 and TRBJ2-5; D is unclear. The germline V gene encodes CDR1 SNHLY and CDR2 FYNNEI. The CDR3 is 13 residues long. Trimming left V 1 base short and J 5 bases short, with 8 bases between. The CDR3, as DNA: TGTGCCAGCAGTGAAGGTGGTGGGGAGACCCAGTACTTC. It translates to CASSEGGGETQYF.

This clonotype has ten or more counts. This chain uses TRBV12-3 or TRBV12-4 with TRBJ2-1; D is unresolved. V lost 5 bases to trimming and J lost 5 bases, with 16 bases between them. The CDR3 is 15 residues long. CDR3 amino acids: CASSRRRSGDNEQFF. In DNA, the CDR3 is TGTGCCAGCAGTCGACGTAGGTCAGGCGACAATGAGCAGTTCTTC.

This clonotype was counted ten times or more. This sequence joins TRBV7-6 and TRBJ2-7; D unclear. The CDR3 loop spans 12 amino acids. In germline, CDR1 is SGHVS, CDR2 FNYEAQ. The V end lost 3 bases, the J end lost 7 bases, and 10 bases lay between the germline ends. CDR3 region: CASSLGTGEQYF. CDR3 coding DNA: TGTGCCAGCAGCTTGGGCACCGGGGAGCAGTACTTC.

This chain uses TRBV15 with TRBJ2-5, with D hard to call. The V gene's germline CDR1 is LNHNV and CDR2 YYDKDF (reference sequence). With 0 bases removed from V and 2 bases from J, the gap between germline ends came to 10 bases. CDR3 length: 15 residues. The CDR3 spells CATSREWQSQETQYF. The DNA of the CDR3 is TGTGCCACCAGCAGAGAGTGGCAGTCTCAAGAGACCCAGTACTTC.

The table lists this clonotype with many counts. V and J are TRBV27 and TRBJ2-7; 11 bases map to TRBD2. The CDR3 sequence is 15 residues long. V trimming: 6 bases; J trimming: 3 bases; junction bases outside the gene matches: 7. The germline CDR1 and CDR2 sequences are MNHEY and SMNVEV (reference sequence). CDR3 residues: CASRDRLAGNYEQYF. CDR3 nucleotide sequence: TGTGCCAGCAGGGACAGACTAGCGGGGAACTACGAGCAGTACTTC.

This clonotype was picked up many times. V gene TRBV20-1 combines with J gene TRBJ2-3, with TRBD2 matching 9 bases. V trimming: 5 bases; J trimming: 0 bases; junction bases outside the gene matches: 9. This CDR3 has 16 residues. The germline CDR1 and CDR2 sequences are DFQATT and SNEGSKA (reference sequence). Here the CDR3 reads CSAWLAGTPSTDTQYF. CDR3 nucleotides: TGCAGTGCTTGGCTAGCGGGAACCCCTAGCACAGATACGCAGTATTTT.

This CDR3 reads CASSGGWGRSSTDTQYF. DNA for the CDR3: TGTGCCAGCAGTGGGGGGTGGGGGCGGTCTAGCACAGATACGCAGTATTTT. V and J are TRBV25-1 and TRBJ2-3; weak D call: TRBD1 (6 bases). Germline V lookup: CDR1 MGHDK, CDR2 SYGVNS. V lost 4 bases and J 0 bases, leaving 17 bases between the germline ends. The CDR3 length is 17 residues.

Regarding this clonotype: A read error is possible here, since a much larger clone lies one base away. The chain has TRBV2 and TRBJ2-1; possible D gene TRBD2, 5 bases. The germline gives CDR1 SNHLY, CDR2 FYNNEI. The CDR3 length is 12 residues. Deletions cut 5 bases from V and 8 bases from J, with 10 bases between. The CDR3 here is CASSTRRHEQFF. The CDR3 DNA is TGTGCCAGCAGTACTAGACGACATGAGCAGTTCTTC. Full variable domain (rest looked up from reference TRBV2 and TRBJ2-1): EPEVTQTPSHQVTQMGQEVILRCVPISNHLYFYWYRQILGQKVEFLVSFYNNEISEKSEIFDDQFSVERPDGSNFTLKIRSTKLEDSAMYFCASSTRRHEQFFGPGTRLTVL.